The 13 T cell receptor beta chains below all came from one sample that was sequenced in a study of shared clonotypes between healthy human individuals. Profiling relied on immunoSEQ multiplex PCR, and the TCRdb table lists in-frame clones only, not all of them. Of 2,500,000 or so clones in the sample, 85% to 95% are singletons; the top ten hold 0.37%. The specimen was naive CD4+ T cells from PBMCs. Described subset: CD45RA+ positively selected. The receptors stem from a man between 18 and 29 years old in good health. Some clones in this sample may be carry-over from other donors' samples.

The rearrangement joins TRBV9 to TRBJ2-1; D unclear. CDR1 and CDR2 (germline): SGDLS, YYNGEE. V was cut by 4 bases and J by 6 bases, with 11 bases left in between. The CDR3 runs 13 residues. CDR3 residues: CASSSQPINEQFF. DNA for the CDR3: TGTGCCAGCAGCTCACAACCCATCAATGAGCAGTTCTTC.

This chain joins TRBV6-5 and TRBJ2-3; D remains ambiguous. Germline V CDR1 and CDR2: MNHEY, SVGAGI. V lost 6 bases and J lost 0, with 7 bases in between. This CDR3 has 13 residues. As DNA, the CDR3 is TGTGCCAGCAGGACGCCTAGCACAGATACGCAGTATTTT. Amino acids: CASRTPSTDTQYF.

As to this clone: Other DNA sequences in the sample encode the same CDR3. The chain is built from TRBV7-9 and TRBJ2-2; 7 nucleotides agree with TRBD1. CDR3 length equals 16 residues. Germline assignment: CDR1 SEHNR and CDR2 FQNEAQ (reference sequence). V shed 0 bases, J shed 2 bases, and the junction held 3 bases outside the gene matches. CDR3 protein: CASSLARGGNTGELFF. CDR3 bases: TGTGCCAGCAGCTTAGCGAGAGGGGGCAACACCGGGGAGCTGTTTTTT.

Comment on this clone: At the DNA level, this CDR3 is encoded by other sequences in the same sample as well. The chain uses TRBV7-3 and TRBJ2-7, with a possible D match to TRBD2 (6 bases). From germline, CDR1 is SGHTA and CDR2 FQGTGA. CDR3 length equals 13 residues. The germline V and J ends were trimmed by 4 bases and 4 bases, with 11 bases remaining between them. CDR3 loop: CASSSAGGYEQYF. CDR3 DNA sequence: TGTGCCAGCAGCTCGGCCGGGGGATACGAGCAGTACTTC.

This clone appeared a single time. The chain employs TRBV30 and TRBJ2-5, with TRBD2 matching 7 bases. With 0 bases clipped from V and 5 bases from J, the junction kept 9 bases outside the gene matches. This CDR3 comprises 15 residues. Germline CDR1 GTSNPN, CDR2 SVGIG (reference sequence). DNA for the CDR3: TGTGCCTGGAGTGTACAGGCGGGAGACACCGAGACCCAGTACTTC. This encodes CAWSVQAGDTETQYF.

The rearrangement joins TRBV19 to TRBJ2-1; 10 bases align to TRBD1. CDR3 length: 14 residues. Germline lookup yields CDR1 LNHDA and CDR2 SQIVND (reference sequence). J lost 3 bases, V lost 8 bases, and 4 bases had no gene match. DNA for the CDR3: TGTGCCAGTGGACGGGACAGGGGCTACAATGAGCAGTTCTTC. As protein: CASGRDRGYNEQFF.

This chain connects TRBV4-2 to TRBJ1-4; D unresolved. Germline CDR1 is LGHNA and CDR2 is YNFKEQ. V was pared by 0 bases and J by 0 bases, with 8 bases between. The CDR3 has 16 residues. This chain's CDR3 is CASSQEGGSTNEKLFF. In DNA, the CDR3 is TGTGCCAGCAGCCAAGAAGGAGGCTCAACTAATGAAAAACTGTTTTTT.

The V and J genes are TRBV19 and TRBJ1-2, with TRBD1 matching 12 bases. The CDR3 has 18 residues. With 6 bases clipped from V and 7 bases from J, the junction kept 18 bases outside the gene matches. Germline V gene lookup returns CDR1 LNHDA and CDR2 SQIVND (reference sequence). In DNA, the CDR3 is TGTGCCAGTAGGCCACCTCCGGGACAGGGGGCCGTATGGCGTGGCTACACCTTC. Protein: CASRPPPGQGAVWRGYTF.

The rearrangement joins TRBV4-2 to TRBJ2-2; 7 bases are a match to TRBD1. With 3 bases clipped from V and 2 bases from J, the junction kept 6 bases outside the gene matches. The CDR3 has 16 residues. Looked up from germline, CDR1 is LGHNA and CDR2 is YNFKEQ. CDR3 coding DNA: TGTGCCAGCAGCCACGCCGGGACAGCCAACACCGGGGAGCTGTTTTTT. It is translated as CASSHAGTANTGELFF.

The chain recombines TRBV2 with TRBJ2-7; perhaps D is TRBD1 or TRBD2 (6 bases each). The germline V gene encodes CDR1 SNHLY and CDR2 FYNNEI. The CDR3 contains 16 residues. The V end was cut by 4 bases, the J end by 1 base, with 17 bases between. CDR3 loop: CASSGREGGASYEQYF. For the CDR3, the DNA is TGTGCCAGCAGTGGTAGAGAGGGGGGAGCATCCTACGAGCAGTACTTC.

J is TRBJ2-7 and V is TRBV6-1; possibly TRBD1 for D (6 bases). V lost 7 bases to trimming and J lost 2 bases, with 12 bases between them. CDR3 length equals 13 residues. CDR1 and CDR2 from the germline V gene are MNHNS and SASEGT. The CDR3 DNA is TGTGCCAGCATCCCGCCAGGGGCCTACGAGCAGTACTTC. Amino acid sequence: CASIPPGAYEQYF.

This clone was seen only once. V usage is TRBV5-1 and J usage is TRBJ2-7; 8 bases line up with TRBD2. The ends lost 2 bases at V and 5 bases at J; junction bases unmatched: 9. The CDR3 contains 15 residues. Germline CDR1 and CDR2: SGHRS and YFSETQ. The CDR3 spells CASSFNPGLADEQYF. The CDR3 DNA reads as TGCGCCAGCAGCTTTAACCCTGGACTAGCTGACGAGCAGTACTTC.

The chain couples TRBV5-1 to TRBJ1-4, with a possible D match to TRBD1 (6 bases). The CDR3 consists of 15 residues. The germline V gene encodes CDR1 SGHRS and CDR2 YFSETQ. The V and J ends lost 1 base and 6 bases respectively, with 13 bases between them. CDR3 in amino acids: CASSLSGAGDEKLFF. In DNA, the CDR3 is TGCGCCAGCAGCTTGTCGGGGGCGGGAGATGAAAAACTGTTTTTT. The full variable domain, its missing parts supplied by reference TRBV5-1 and TRBJ1-4, is KAGVTQTPRYLIKTRGQQVTLSCSPISGHRSVSWYQQTPGQGLQFLFEYFSETQRNKGNFPGRFSGRQFSNSRSEMNVSTLELGDSALYLCASSLSGAGDEKLFFGSGTQLSVL.